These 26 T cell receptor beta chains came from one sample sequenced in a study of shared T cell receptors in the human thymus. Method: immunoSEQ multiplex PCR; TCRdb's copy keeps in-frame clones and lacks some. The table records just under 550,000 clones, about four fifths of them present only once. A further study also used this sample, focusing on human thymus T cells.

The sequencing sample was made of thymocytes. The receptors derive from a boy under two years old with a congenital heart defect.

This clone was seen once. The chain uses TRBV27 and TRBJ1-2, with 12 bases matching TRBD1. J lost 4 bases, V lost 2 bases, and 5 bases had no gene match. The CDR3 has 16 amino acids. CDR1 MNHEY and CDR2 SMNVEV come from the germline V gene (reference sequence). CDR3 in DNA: TGTGCCAGCAGTTTAGCTGGGACAGGGGGCTTCTATGGCTACACCTTC. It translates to CASSLAGTGGFYGYTF.

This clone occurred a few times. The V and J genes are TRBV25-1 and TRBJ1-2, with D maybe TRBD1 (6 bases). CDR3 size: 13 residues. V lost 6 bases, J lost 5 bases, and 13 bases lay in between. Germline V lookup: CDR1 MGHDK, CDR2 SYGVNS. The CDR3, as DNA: TGTGCCAGCAGGCAGGGTAGGGGGTATGGCTACACCTTC. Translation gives CASRQGRGYGYTF.

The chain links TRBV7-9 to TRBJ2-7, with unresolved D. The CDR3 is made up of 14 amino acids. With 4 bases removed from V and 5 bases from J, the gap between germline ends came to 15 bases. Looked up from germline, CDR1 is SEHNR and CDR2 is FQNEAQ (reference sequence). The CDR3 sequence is CASSSRSPIHEQYF. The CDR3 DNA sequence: TGTGCCAGCAGCTCGAGGTCCCCTATCCACGAGCAGTACTTC.

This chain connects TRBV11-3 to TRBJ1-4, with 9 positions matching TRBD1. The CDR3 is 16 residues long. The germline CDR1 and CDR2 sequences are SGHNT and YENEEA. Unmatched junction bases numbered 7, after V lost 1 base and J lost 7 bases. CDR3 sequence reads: CASSLGSGQGREKLFF. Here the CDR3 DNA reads TGTGCCAGCAGCTTAGGGTCGGGACAGGGCCGTGAAAAACTGTTTTTT.

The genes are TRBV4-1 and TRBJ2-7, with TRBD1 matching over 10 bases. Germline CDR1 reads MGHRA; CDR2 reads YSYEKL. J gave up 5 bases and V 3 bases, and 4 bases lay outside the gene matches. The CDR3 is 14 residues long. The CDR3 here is CASSHRDRGNEQYF. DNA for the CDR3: TGCGCCAGCAGCCACCGGGACAGGGGCAACGAGCAGTACTTC.

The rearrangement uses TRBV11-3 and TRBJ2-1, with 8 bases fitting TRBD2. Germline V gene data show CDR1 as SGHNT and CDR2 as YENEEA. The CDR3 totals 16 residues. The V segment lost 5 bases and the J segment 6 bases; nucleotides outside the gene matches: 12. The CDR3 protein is CASSPPQEREPNEQFF. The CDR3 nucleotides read TGTGCCAGCAGCCCCCCTCAGGAGCGGGAGCCCAATGAGCAGTTCTTC. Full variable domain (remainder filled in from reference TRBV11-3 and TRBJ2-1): EAGVVQSPRYKIIEKKQPVAFWCNPISGHNTLYWYLQNLGQGPELLIRYENEEAVDDSQLPKDRFSAERLKGVDSTLKIQPAELGDSAVYLCASSPPQEREPNEQFFGPGTRLTVL.

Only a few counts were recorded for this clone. In DNA form, the CDR3 reads TGTGCCAGCAGCTGGGGGAGGCAGCTTGGAAACACCATATATTTT. Translated: CASSWGRQLGNTIYF. The chain links TRBV6-5 to TRBJ1-3; maybe TRBD1 (5 bases). From germline, CDR1 is MNHEY and CDR2 SVGAGI. Between the trimmed V and J ends, which lost 6 bases and 3 bases, there was a span of 15 bases. The CDR3 has 15 amino acids.

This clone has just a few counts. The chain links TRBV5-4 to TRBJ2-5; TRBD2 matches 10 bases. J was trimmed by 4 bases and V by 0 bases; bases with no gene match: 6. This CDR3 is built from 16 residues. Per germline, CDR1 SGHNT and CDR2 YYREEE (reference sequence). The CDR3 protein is CASSLGEREGRETQYF. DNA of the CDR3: TGTGCCAGCAGCTTGGGGGAGCGGGAGGGAAGAGAGACCCAGTACTTC.

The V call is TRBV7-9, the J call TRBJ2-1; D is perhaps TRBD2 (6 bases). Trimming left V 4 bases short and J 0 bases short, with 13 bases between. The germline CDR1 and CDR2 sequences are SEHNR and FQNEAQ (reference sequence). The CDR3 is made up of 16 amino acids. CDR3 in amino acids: CASSSTAGSSYNEQFF. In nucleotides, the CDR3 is TGTGCCAGCAGCTCCACAGCGGGCAGCTCCTACAATGAGCAGTTCTTC.

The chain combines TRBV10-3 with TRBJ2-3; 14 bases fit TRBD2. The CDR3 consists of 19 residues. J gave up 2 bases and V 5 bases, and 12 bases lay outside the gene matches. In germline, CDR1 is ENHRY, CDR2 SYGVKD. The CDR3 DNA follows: TGTGCCATCAGTTTTGGACTAGCGGGAGGTGAGGGTAACACAGATACGCAGTATTTT. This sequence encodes CAISFGLAGGEGNTDTQYF.

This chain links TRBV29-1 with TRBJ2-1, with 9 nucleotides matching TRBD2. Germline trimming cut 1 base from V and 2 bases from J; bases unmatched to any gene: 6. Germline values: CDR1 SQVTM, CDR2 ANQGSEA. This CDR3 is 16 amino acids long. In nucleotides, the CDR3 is TGCAGCGTTGAAGGGGGGCGGGAGGGCCCCTACAATGAGCAGTTCTTC. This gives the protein CSVEGGREGPYNEQFF.

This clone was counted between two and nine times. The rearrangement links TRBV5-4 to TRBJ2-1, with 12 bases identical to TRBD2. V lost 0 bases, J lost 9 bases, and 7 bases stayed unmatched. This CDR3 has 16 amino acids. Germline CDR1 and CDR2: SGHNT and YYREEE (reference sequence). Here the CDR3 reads CASSLGRLAGDGEQFF. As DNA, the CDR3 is TGTGCCAGCAGCTTGGGGAGACTAGCGGGAGACGGTGAGCAGTTCTTC.

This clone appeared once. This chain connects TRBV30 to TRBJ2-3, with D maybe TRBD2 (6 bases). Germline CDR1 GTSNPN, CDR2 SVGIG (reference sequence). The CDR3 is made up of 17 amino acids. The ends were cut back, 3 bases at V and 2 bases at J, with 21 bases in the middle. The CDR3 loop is CAWSPWVPGRITDTQYF. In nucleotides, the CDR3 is TGTGCCTGGAGCCCCTGGGTCCCCGGGAGAATCACAGATACGCAGTATTTT.

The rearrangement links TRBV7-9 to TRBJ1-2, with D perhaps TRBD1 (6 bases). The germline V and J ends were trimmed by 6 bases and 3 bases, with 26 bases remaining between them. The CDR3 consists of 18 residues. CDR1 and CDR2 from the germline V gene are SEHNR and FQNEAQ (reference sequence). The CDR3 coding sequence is TGTGCCAGCAGTTCCTCCGGACAGCCCTTAAGTCGGGACTATGGCTACACCTTC. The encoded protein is CASSSSGQPLSRDYGYTF.

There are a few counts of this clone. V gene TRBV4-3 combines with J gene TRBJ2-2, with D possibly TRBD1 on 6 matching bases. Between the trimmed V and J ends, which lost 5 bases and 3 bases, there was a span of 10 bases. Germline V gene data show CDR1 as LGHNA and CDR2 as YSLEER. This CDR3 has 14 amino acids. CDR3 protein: CASSGRGDTGELFF. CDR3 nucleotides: TGCGCCAGCAGCGGCAGGGGCGACACCGGGGAGCTGTTTTTT.

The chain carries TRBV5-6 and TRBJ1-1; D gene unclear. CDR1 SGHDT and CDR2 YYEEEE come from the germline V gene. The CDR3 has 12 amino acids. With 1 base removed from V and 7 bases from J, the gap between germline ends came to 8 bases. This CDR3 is CASSLPGDEAFF. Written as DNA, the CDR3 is TGTGCCAGCAGCTTGCCCGGGGATGAAGCTTTCTTT.

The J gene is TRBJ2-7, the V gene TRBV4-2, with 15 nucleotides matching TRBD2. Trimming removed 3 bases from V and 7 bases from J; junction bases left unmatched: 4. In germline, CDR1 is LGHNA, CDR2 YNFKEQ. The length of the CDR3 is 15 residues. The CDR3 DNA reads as TGTGCCAGCAGCCACTCCGGGACTAGCGGGAGGGAGCAGTACTTC. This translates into CASSHSGTSGREQYF.

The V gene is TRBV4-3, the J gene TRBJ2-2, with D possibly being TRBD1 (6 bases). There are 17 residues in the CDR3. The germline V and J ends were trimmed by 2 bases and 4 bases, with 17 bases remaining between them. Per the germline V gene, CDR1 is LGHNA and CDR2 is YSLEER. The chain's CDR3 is CASSQSPGQGTTGELFF. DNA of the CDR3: TGCGCCAGCAGCCAAAGTCCGGGGCAGGGGACCACCGGGGAGCTGTTTTTT.

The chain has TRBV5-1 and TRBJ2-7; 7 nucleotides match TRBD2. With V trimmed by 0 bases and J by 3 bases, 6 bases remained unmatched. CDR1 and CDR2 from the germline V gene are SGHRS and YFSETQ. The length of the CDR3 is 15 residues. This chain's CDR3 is CASSLAPTSCYEQYF. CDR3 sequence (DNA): TGCGCCAGCAGCTTGGCCCCGACTAGCTGCTACGAGCAGTACTTC.

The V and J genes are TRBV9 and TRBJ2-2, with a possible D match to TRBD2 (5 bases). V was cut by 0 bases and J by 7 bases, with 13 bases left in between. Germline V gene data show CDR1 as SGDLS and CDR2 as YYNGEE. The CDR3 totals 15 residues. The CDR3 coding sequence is TGTGCCAGCAGCGTAGGTGGACTCCCCAGCGGGGAGCTGTTTTTT. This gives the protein CASSVGGLPSGELFF.

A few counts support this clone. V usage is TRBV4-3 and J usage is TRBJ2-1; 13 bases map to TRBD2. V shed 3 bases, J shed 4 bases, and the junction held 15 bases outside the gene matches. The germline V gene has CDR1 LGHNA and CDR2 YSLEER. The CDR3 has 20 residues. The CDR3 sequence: CASSHSQRPGTSGKYNEQFF. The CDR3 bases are TGCGCCAGCAGCCATTCTCAACGGCCCGGGACTAGCGGGAAGTACAATGAGCAGTTCTTC.

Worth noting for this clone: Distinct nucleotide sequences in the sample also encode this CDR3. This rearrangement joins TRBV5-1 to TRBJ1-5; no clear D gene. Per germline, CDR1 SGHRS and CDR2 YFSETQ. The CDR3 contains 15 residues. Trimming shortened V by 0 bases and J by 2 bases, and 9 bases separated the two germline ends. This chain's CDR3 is CASSLGGLGNQPQHF. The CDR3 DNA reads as TGCGCCAGCAGCTTGGGCGGGTTAGGCAATCAGCCCCAGCATTTT.

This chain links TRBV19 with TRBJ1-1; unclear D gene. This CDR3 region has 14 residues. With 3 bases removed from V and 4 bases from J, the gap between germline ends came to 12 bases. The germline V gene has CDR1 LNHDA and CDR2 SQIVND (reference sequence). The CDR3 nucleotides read TGTGCCAGTAGTATGGCAGGCGTGGTCACTGAAGCTTTCTTT. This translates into CASSMAGVVTEAFF.

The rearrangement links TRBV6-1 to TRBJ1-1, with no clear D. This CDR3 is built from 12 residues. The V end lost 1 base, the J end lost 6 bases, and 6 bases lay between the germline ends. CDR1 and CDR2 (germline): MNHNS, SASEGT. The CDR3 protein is CASSEGSPEAFF. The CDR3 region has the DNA TGTGCCAGCAGTGAAGGCAGTCCTGAAGCTTTCTTT.

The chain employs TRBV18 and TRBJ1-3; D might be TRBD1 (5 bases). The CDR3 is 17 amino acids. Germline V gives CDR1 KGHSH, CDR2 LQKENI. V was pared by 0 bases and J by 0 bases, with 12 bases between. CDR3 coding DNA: TGTGCCAGCTCACCACCGGGGGGACGGACCTCTGGAAACACCATATATTTT. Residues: CASSPPGGRTSGNTIYF.

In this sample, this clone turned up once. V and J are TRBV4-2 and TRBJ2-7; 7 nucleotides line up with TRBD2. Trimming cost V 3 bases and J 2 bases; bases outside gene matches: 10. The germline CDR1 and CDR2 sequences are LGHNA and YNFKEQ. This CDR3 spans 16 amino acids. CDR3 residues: CASSQLPTSDAYEQYF. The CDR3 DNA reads TGTGCCAGCAGCCAGCTGCCCACTAGCGACGCCTACGAGCAGTACTTC.